What follows are 19 T cell receptor beta chains derived from one specimen sequenced in a study of T cells in tuberculosis. The table came from immunoSEQ multiplex PCR; TCRdb's copy has only in-frame clones and leaves some out. The sample records 85,000 to 100,000 clones, approximately 91% being singletons. Cells were sorted from thawed PBMC rested overnight and stained with GMM-loaded CD1B tetramer, viability dye and anti-CD3. The CD1B tetramers carried C32 glucose monomycolate purified from Rhodococcus equi. Sequenced input: CD1b-GMM tetramer-negative cells sorted from PBMCs. These receptors all come from an adult woman with latent tuberculosis.

This clone was seen a few times. The chain joins TRBV4-3 to TRBJ2-7; no clear D gene. Trimming removed 1 base from V and 3 bases from J, with 7 bases in between. The germline V gene has CDR1 LGHNA and CDR2 YSLEER. The CDR3 contains 13 residues. The CDR3 DNA sequence: TGCGCCAGCAGCCAAGGTATCCACTACGAGCAGTACGTC. Translating gives CASSQGIHYEQYV.

This clone was counted only a few times. The J gene is TRBJ1-1, the V gene TRBV30; D remains unclear. Trimming shortened V by 4 bases and J by 0 bases, and 9 bases separated the two germline ends. The length of the CDR3 is 13 residues. Germline lookup yields CDR1 GTSNPN and CDR2 SVGIG (reference sequence). The CDR3 region is CAWTGDLNTEAFF. In DNA, the CDR3 is TGTGCCTGGACCGGAGATTTGAACACTGAAGCTTTCTTT.

The chain links TRBV6-1 to TRBJ1-1; D is unclear. The V gene's germline CDR1 is MNHNS and CDR2 SASEGT. CDR3 length: 12 residues. The V end was cut by 1 base, the J end by 5 bases, with 5 bases between. The CDR3 region is CASSEVLTEAFF. In nucleotides, the CDR3 is TGTGCCAGCAGTGAAGTCCTTACTGAAGCTTTCTTT.

The rearrangement uses TRBV12-5 and TRBJ1-2; D perhaps matches TRBD1 (6 bases). CDR3 length: 13 amino acids. Germline CDR1 is LGHNT and CDR2 is FRNRAP. Trimming cost V 6 bases and J 3 bases, with 11 bases left between them. The CDR3 DNA reads TGTGCTAGTGGGTCCGACAGGTACTATGGCTACACCTTC. It yields the protein CASGSDRYYGYTF. Looking up the rest from reference TRBV12-5 and TRBJ1-2 gives the full variable domain: DARVTQTPRHKVTEMGQEVTMRCQPILGHNTVFWYRQTMMQGLELLAYFRNRAPLDDSGMPKDRFSAEMPDATLATLKIQPSEPRDSAVYFCASGSDRYYGYTFGSGTRLTVV.

This rearrangement joins TRBV6-4 to TRBJ1-1; 9 bases are a match to TRBD1. Per germline, CDR1 MRHNA and CDR2 SNTAGT. Trimming cost V 6 bases and J 5 bases; bases outside gene matches: 1. There are 12 residues in the CDR3. The DNA of the CDR3 is TGTGCCAGCAGGGACAGGGGTACTGAAGCTTTCTTT. As protein: CASRDRGTEAFF.

This clone occurred once. Its ends do not fully match the called genes, so a read error is possible. The chain is built from TRBV7-9 and TRBJ1-3, with TRBD1 identical over 8 bases. CDR3 length equals 13 residues. From germline, CDR1 is SEHNR and CDR2 FQNEAQ (reference sequence). The CDR3 DNA follows: TGTGCCAGTAGGACAGGGTTCGGAAACACCATGTATTTT. Translation: CASRTGFGNTMYF.

This clone was counted once. The chain combines TRBV5-1 with TRBJ1-4, with 8 positions matching TRBD1. CDR1 SGHRS and CDR2 YFSETQ come from the germline V gene. The CDR3 spans 15 residues. V shed 4 bases, J shed 7 bases, and the junction held 9 bases outside the gene matches. In nucleotides, the CDR3 is TGCGCCAGCAGCCGCCGGACAGGGTCGGCTGAAAAACTGTTTTTT. Encoded protein: CASSRRTGSAEKLFF.

The chain couples TRBV18 to TRBJ1-3; 7 nucleotides line up with TRBD1. Germline V CDR1 and CDR2: KGHSH, LQKENI. This CDR3 is 15 amino acids long. The trim removed 3 bases at V and 4 bases at J, leaving 6 bases unmatched. The CDR3, as DNA: TGTGCCAGCTCACCTTCACAGGGGATGGGAAACACCATATATTTT. This translates into CASSPSQGMGNTIYF. The full variable domain, completed using reference TRBV18 and TRBJ1-3, is NAGVMQNPRHLVRRRGQEARLRCSPMKGHSHVYWYRQLPEEGLKFMVYLQKENIIDESGMPKERFSAEFPKEGPSILRIQQVVRGDSAAYFCASSPSQGMGNTIYFGEGSWLTVV.

The V gene is TRBV11-1, the J gene TRBJ2-1; 9 bases line up with TRBD2. Germline V CDR1 and CDR2: SGHAT, FQDESV (reference sequence). The CDR3 extends over 15 amino acids. The ends lost 3 bases at V and 10 bases at J; junction bases unmatched: 10. This CDR3 reads CASSFAGLASREQFF. The CDR3 nucleotides are TGTGCCAGCAGCTTCGCGGGACTAGCCTCCCGGGAGCAGTTCTTC.

This clone showed up just once. As DNA, the CDR3 is TGTGCCAGCACTAGAAGGGTACAGACAGGGCCAAGCCTCTCTGGGGCCAACGTCCTGACTTTC. It encodes CASTRRVQTGPSLSGANVLTF. The chain links TRBV2 to TRBJ2-6; the match to TRBD1 covers 7 bases. The V segment lost 7 bases and the J segment 0 bases; nucleotides outside the gene matches: 21. The CDR3 has 21 residues. The germline gives CDR1 SNHLY, CDR2 FYNNEI.

The chain combines TRBV5-8 with TRBJ2-4; D is possibly TRBD2 (5 bases). This CDR3 has 15 amino acids. CDR1 is SGHTS, CDR2 YDEGEE, per germline. Between the trimmed V and J ends, which lost 5 bases and 1 base, there was a span of 13 bases. DNA for the CDR3: TGTGCCAGCAGACACATCCCGGGGGCCAAAAACATTCAGTACTTC. Translated, it gives CASRHIPGAKNIQYF.

The gene calls are TRBV7-8 and TRBJ2-3; 11 nucleotides agree with TRBD2. Per the germline V gene, CDR1 is SGHVS and CDR2 is FQNEAQ. The length of the CDR3 is 18 residues. V dropped 1 base and J dropped 5; count of bases not matched to a gene: 11. Here the CDR3 reads CASSLELWTSGRLDTQYF. In DNA, the CDR3 is TGTGCCAGCAGCTTAGAATTGTGGACTAGCGGGCGGTTAGATACGCAGTATTTT.

V and J are TRBV27 and TRBJ2-7; 8 nucleotides line up with TRBD2. Germline trimming cut 5 bases from V and 2 bases from J; bases unmatched to any gene: 5. Germline values: CDR1 MNHEY, CDR2 SMNVEV (reference sequence). There are 14 residues in the CDR3. CDR3 nucleotide sequence: TGTGCCAGCAGTAAAAGCGGGGGCGCCTACGAGCAGTACTTC. This encodes CASSKSGGAYEQYF.

The chain employs TRBV2 and TRBJ2-7; TRBD1 matches at 7 bases. V was clipped by 5 bases and J by 4 bases; unmatched bases: 11. Germline CDR1 is SNHLY and CDR2 is FYNNEI. The CDR3 sequence is 15 residues long. Written as DNA, the CDR3 is TGTGCCAGCAGTAGCCGGGACAGCCTAAGATACGAGCAGTACTTC. Protein: CASSSRDSLRYEQYF.

The rearrangement uses TRBV7-9 and TRBJ2-3, with D possibly TRBD1 on 6 matching bases. The V gene lost 6 bases and the J gene lost 1 base, with 14 bases spanning the gap. From germline, CDR1 is SEHNR and CDR2 FQNEAQ (reference sequence). CDR3 length: 15 amino acids. This CDR3 reads CASRPGTSRTDTQYF. The CDR3 DNA reads as TGTGCCAGCAGACCCGGGACATCTCGCACAGATACGCAGTATTTT.

The chain carries TRBV28 and TRBJ1-1; no firm D call. The CDR3 covers 11 residues. Germline CDR1 and CDR2: MDHEN and SYDVKM. The V and J ends lost 4 bases and 6 bases respectively, with 6 bases between them. The CDR3 spells CASSSSPEAFF. The CDR3 DNA reads TGTGCCAGCAGTTCCTCTCCTGAAGCTTTCTTT. Full variable domain (missing parts from reference TRBV28 and TRBJ1-1): DVKVTQSSRYLVKRTGEKVFLECVQDMDHENMFWYRQDPGLGLRLIYFSYDVKMKEKGDIPEGYSVSREKKERFSLILESASTNQTSMYLCASSSSPEAFFGQGTRLTVV.

V gene TRBV9 combines with J gene TRBJ2-3, with D possibly being TRBD2 (6 bases). Trimming cost V 2 bases and J 6 bases, with 13 bases left between them. The CDR3 runs 14 residues. Germline CDR1 is SGDLS and CDR2 is YYNGEE. CDR3 sequence: CASSVNPGVDTQYF. CDR3 in DNA: TGTGCCAGCAGCGTCAACCCGGGGGTGGATACGCAGTATTTT. Filled out from reference TRBV9 and TRBJ2-3, the complete variable domain reads DSGVTQTPKHLITATGQRVTLRCSPRSGDLSVYWYQQSLDQGLQFLIQYYNGEERAKGNILERFSAQQFPDLHSELNLSSLELGDSALYFCASSVNPGVDTQYFGPGTRLTVL.

The V call is TRBV19, the J call TRBJ2-3; 7 bases fit TRBD1. Trimming removed 1 base from V and 2 bases from J; junction bases left unmatched: 18. This CDR3 region has 20 residues. Germline CDR1 and CDR2: LNHDA and SQIVND (reference sequence). The chain's CDR3 is CASSIGGGAWPGGITDTQYF. The CDR3 nucleotides are TGTGCCAGTAGTATAGGAGGTGGGGCATGGCCAGGGGGAATCACAGATACGCAGTATTTT.

With respect to this clone: At the DNA level, this CDR3 is encoded by other sequences in the same sample as well. The chain uses TRBV6-6 and TRBJ1-5, with 8 bases that match TRBD1. Germline V gives CDR1 MNHNY, CDR2 SVGAGI (reference sequence). J lost 1 base, V lost 0 bases, and 2 bases had no gene match. The CDR3 extends over 16 amino acids. The CDR3 region has the DNA TGTGCCAGCAGTTACTCCGGACAGGGCAGCAATCAGCCCCAGCATTTT. Amino acid sequence: CASSYSGQGSNQPQHF.